A selection of T cell receptor beta chains follows, all from one sample in a study of T cells after yellow fever vaccination. TCRdb called the 5' RACE reads again in MiXCR, with one record for every CDR3 protein. The sample has tens of thousands of distinct CDR3 sequences, approximately 6% seen once. The sample consisted of PBMCs, either bulk or a sorted T-cell subset (CD4+, CD8+, memory, or dextramer-sorted; not recorded which), taken on the day of the yellow fever booster vaccination. These receptor sequences come from a man aged 25 to 40 who received the YFV17D yellow fever vaccine. Each CDR3 is given with its conserved first and last residue. The D gene is left open where the match is weak. Size is stated for part of the rows, as once, few or many counts, or as a class when the clone is expanded.

>TRBV30|.|TRBJ1-4|.
TGTGCCTGGAGTCCCGGCACAGGGTCGACGGAAAAACTGTTTTTT
CAWSPGTGSTEKLFF
>TRBV24-1|many|TRBJ2-5|TRBD1
TGTGCCACCAGTGAAGTGACAGGGATCGTAGAGACCCAGTACTTC
CATSEVTGIVETQYF
>TRBV29-1|many|TRBJ2-1|TRBD2
TGCAGCGGGGGACTAGCGGAGCGTTACAATGAGCAGTTCTTC
CSGGLAERYNEQFF
>TRBV15|many|TRBJ2-7|.
TGTGCCACCAGCAGACAGACTGCCTACGAGCAGTACTTC
CATSRQTAYEQYF
>TRBV20-1|many|TRBJ2-3|TRBD2
TGCAGTGCTACCCGACTTGGACTAGGAAGCACAGATACGCAGTATTTT
CSATRLGLGSTDTQYF
>TRBV7-3|many|TRBJ2-3|.
TGTGCCAGCAGCTTAGGTGGGCCACCCGATACGCAGTATTTT
CASSLGGPPDTQYF
>TRBV19|many|TRBJ1-1|.
TGTGCCAGTACCGGACGGTACACTGAAGCTTTCTTT
CASTGRYTEAFF
>TRBV24-1|many|TRBJ2-1|.
TGTGCCACCAGTGATTTAGGGGGGAATGAGCAGTTCTTC
CATSDLGGNEQFF
>TRBV25-1|many|TRBJ2-1|TRBD1
TGTGCCAGCAGTGAACAACAGGGGCAGGAGCAGTTCTTC
CASSEQQGQEQFF
>TRBV9|many|TRBJ2-6|TRBD2
TGTGCCAGCAGCGTCCGGGGGGACGCTGGGGCCAACGTCCTGACTTTC
CASSVRGDAGANVLTF
>TRBV15|many|TRBJ2-5|.
TGTGCCACCTCAGCGTATCAAGAGACCCAGTACTTC
CATSAYQETQYF
>TRBV20-1|many|TRBJ2-5|TRBD2
TGCAGTGCGATTGGTACTAGCGGTTCCCAAGAGACCCAGTACTTC
CSAIGTSGSQETQYF
>TRBV12-3/TRBV12-4|many|TRBJ1-5|.
TGTGCCAGCAGTTTAGATGGGGGGGGACAGCCCCAGCATTTT
CASSLDGGGQPQHF
>TRBV14|many|TRBJ2-3|TRBD2
TGTGCCAGAGGGGAGGGACTAGCGACGACCGAAGATACGCAGTATTTT
CARGEGLATTEDTQYF
>TRBV6-5|many|TRBJ2-1|TRBD2
TGTGCCAGCAGCTGGACTAGCGGGGCCCAGCAGTTCTTC
CASSWTSGAQQFF
>TRBV21-1|few|TRBJ2-7|.
TGTGCCAGCAGCAAAGAGTGGACTAGCGGGAGGACGGACGAGCAGTACTTC
CASSKEWTSGRTDEQYF
>TRBV19|many|TRBJ2-1|TRBD1
TGTGCCAGTAGCAGACAGGGGTCACCCTACAATGAGCAGTTCTTC
CASSRQGSPYNEQFF
>TRBV20-1|.|TRBJ2-3|TRBD2
TGCTGTGCTAGAGATCTTGCGGGAGGAGTTGCAGATACGCAGTATTTT
CCARDLAGGVADTQYF
>TRBV7-2|.|TRBJ2-3|.
TGTGCCAGCAGCTTAGTCCCGGTGAGCACAGATACGCAGTATTTT
CASSLVPVSTDTQYF
>TRBV4-3|many|TRBJ2-3|TRBD2
TGCGCCAGCAGCCAAGGGGCTAGCGGTCGAGATACGCAGTATTTT
CASSQGASGRDTQYF
>TRBV28|many|TRBJ2-7|.
TGTGCCAGCAGCCACAGGGGGGGTTCCTACGAGCAGTACTTC
CASSHRGGSYEQYF
>TRBV12-3/TRBV12-4|many|TRBJ2-1|.
TGTGCCAGCAGCCTGGGAGCCTCTGAGCAGTTCTTC
CASSLGASEQFF
>TRBV7-2|many|TRBJ1-5|.
TGTGCCAGCAGCTTAGGAATAAATCAGCCCCAGCATTTT
CASSLGINQPQHF